The text below deals with one T cell receptor beta chain. Its antigen remains unknown. The data are from a study of Graves' ophthalmopathy and Graves' hyperthyroidism. The study, taken as a whole, reports: Blood also contained most of the expanded thyroid clonotypes above 0.001 frequency. Ophthalmopathy could be told apart from stable hyperthyroidism by a 13-signature model (around 90% sensitivity, around 79% specificity).

Trimming left V 5 bases short and J 5 bases short, with 18 bases between. The CDR3 length is 14 residues. Germline lookup yields CDR1 DFQATT and CDR2 SNEGSKA (reference sequence). For repertoire sequencing, the TCR beta CDR3 regions were amplified from RNA transcripts. HTBI-primed first-round RT-PCR preceded second-round multiplex PCR. TCRdb reprocessed the multiplex PCR reads with MiXCR, giving one entry per CDR3 protein. The sample holds over 150,000 distinct CDR3 sequences, roughly two fifths seen once. Where ophthalmopathy was present, donors had moderate-to-severe activity, CAS ≥3, NOSPECS ≥4 and duration under 3 months. Other autoimmune diseases, uncontrolled infections, pregnancy and lactation each led to patient exclusion.

Sequences were obtained from peripheral blood. The TCR comes from a woman aged 35 to 49 with Graves' ophthalmopathy. This sequence joins TRBV20-1 and TRBJ1-1; unclear D gene. The CDR3, as DNA: TGCAGTGCTCCCTCCGCGGGTTCTATGACTGAAGCTTTCTTT. Translation: CSAPSAGSMTEAFF.